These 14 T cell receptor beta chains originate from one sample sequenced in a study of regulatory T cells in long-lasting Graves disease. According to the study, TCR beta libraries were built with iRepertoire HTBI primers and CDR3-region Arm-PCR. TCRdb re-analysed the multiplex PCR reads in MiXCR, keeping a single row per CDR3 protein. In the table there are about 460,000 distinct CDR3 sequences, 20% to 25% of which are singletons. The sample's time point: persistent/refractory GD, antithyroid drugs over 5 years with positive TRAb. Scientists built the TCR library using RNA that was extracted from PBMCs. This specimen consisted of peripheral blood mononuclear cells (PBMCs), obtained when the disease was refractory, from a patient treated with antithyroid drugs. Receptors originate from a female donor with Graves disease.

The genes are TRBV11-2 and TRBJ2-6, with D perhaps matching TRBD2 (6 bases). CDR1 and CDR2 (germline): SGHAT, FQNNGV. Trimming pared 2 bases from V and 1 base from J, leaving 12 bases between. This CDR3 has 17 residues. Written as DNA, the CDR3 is TGTGCCAGCAGCTTATGGCCAGGGAGGTCTGGGGCCAACGTCCTGACTTTC. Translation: CASSLWPGRSGANVLTF.

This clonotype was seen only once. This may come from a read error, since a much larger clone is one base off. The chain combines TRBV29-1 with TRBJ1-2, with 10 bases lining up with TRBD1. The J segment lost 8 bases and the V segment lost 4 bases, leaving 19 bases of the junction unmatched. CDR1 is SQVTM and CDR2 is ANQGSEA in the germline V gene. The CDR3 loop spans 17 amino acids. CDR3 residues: CSVVSGGTGAPKGGYTF. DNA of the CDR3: TGCAGCGTTGTCTCAGGAGGGACAGGGGCCCCTAAGGGGGGCTACACCTTC.

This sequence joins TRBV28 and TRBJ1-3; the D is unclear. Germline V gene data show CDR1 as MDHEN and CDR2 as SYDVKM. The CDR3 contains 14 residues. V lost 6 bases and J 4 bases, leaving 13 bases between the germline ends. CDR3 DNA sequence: TGTGCCAGCAGCTTTTTAGGGATAGGAAACACCATATATTTT. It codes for CASSFLGIGNTIYF.

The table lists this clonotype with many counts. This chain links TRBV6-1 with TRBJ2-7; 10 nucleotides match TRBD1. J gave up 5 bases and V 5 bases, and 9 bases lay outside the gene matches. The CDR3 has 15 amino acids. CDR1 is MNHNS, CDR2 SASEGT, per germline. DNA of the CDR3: TGTGCCAGCAGTAAAACCGGGACAGGGGACCACGAGCAGTACTTC. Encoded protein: CASSKTGTGDHEQYF.

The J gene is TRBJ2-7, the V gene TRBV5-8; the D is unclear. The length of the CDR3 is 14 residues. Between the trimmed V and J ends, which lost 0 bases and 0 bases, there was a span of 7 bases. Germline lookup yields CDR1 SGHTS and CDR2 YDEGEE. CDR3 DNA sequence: TGTGCCAGCAGCTTGGTCCGGAACTCCTACGAGCAGTACTTC. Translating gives CASSLVRNSYEQYF.

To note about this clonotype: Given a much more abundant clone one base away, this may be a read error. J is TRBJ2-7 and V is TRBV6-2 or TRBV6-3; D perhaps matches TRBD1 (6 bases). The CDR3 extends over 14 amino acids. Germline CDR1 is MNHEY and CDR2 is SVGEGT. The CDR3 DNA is TGTGCCGGCAGTGAAGTAGGGGACAACTACGAGCAGTACTTC. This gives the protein CAGSEVGDNYEQYF.

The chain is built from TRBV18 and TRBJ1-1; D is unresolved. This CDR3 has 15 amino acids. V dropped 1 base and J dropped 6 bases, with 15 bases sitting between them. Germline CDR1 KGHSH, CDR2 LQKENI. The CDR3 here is CASSPQVALWSEAFF. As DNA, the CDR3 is TGTGCCAGCTCACCACAAGTGGCCCTTTGGTCTGAAGCTTTCTTT.

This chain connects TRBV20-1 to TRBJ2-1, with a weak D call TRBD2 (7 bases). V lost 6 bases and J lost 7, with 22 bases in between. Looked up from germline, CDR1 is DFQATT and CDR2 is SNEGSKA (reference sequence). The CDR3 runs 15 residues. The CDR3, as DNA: TGCAGTGCCATGCGACGCGGGAGAGGGGGAAATGAGCAGTTCTTC. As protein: CSAMRRGRGGNEQFF.

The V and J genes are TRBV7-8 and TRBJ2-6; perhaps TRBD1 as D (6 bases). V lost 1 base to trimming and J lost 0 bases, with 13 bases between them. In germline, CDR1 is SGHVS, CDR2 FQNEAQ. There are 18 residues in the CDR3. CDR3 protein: CASSLVRRGPSGANVLTF. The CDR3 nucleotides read TGTGCCAGCAGCTTAGTTCGCAGGGGCCCCTCTGGGGCCAACGTCCTGACTTTC.

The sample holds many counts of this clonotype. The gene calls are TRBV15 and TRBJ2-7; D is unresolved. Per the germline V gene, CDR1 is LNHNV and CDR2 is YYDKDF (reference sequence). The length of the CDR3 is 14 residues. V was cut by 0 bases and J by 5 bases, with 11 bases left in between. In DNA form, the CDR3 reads TGTGCCACCAGCAGAGAGGGCGAATGGGACGAGCAGTACTTC. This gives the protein CATSREGEWDEQYF.

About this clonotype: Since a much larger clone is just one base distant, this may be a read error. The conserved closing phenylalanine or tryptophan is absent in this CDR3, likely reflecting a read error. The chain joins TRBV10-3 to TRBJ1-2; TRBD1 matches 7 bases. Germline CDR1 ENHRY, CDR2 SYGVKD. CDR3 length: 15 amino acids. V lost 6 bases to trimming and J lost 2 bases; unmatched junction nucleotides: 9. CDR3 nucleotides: TGTGCCATCAGGAAAGCGACAGGGACCAACTATGGCTACACCTCC. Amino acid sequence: CAIRKATGTNYGYTS.

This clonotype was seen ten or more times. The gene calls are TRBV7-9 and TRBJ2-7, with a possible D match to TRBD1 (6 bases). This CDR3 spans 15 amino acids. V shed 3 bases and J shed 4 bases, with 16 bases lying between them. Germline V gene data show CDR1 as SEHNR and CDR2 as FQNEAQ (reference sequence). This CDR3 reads CASSFQGKSGYEQYF. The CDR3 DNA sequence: TGTGCCAGCAGCTTTCAGGGGAAGTCTGGGTACGAGCAGTACTTC.

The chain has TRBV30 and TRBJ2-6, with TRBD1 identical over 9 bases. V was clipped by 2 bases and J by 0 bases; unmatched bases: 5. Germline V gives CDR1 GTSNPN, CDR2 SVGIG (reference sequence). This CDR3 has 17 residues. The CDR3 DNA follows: TGTGCCTGGAGTCCAGGGACAGGGCTCTCTGGGGCCAACGTCCTGACTTTC. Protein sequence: CAWSPGTGLSGANVLTF.

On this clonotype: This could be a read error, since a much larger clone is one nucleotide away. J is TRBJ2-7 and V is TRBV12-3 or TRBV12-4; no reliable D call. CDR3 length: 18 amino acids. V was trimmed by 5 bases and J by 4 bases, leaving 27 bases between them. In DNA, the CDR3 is TGTGCCAGCAGTCCCCCCTTTCTCGCGACGGAGAGGATGTACGAGCAGTACTTC. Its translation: CASSPPFLATERMYEQYF.